This TCR beta chain was documented in a study of T cells in localized non-small cell lung cancer. Study results and caveats: Median 57 top-100 tumor clones were shared with paired adjacent lung.

Germline trimming cut 3 bases from V and 14 bases from J; bases unmatched to any gene: 6. Germline V gives CDR1 GTSNPN, CDR2 SVGIG (reference sequence). The CDR3 covers 10 residues. The repertoire was sequenced with immunoSEQ multiplex PCR; TCRdb's copy has only in-frame clones and lacks some. Among 25,000 to 30,000 clones listed, more than 65% were seen once. As for this clone: Its antigen remains unidentified.

This receptor was identified in a man aged 40-75 years with stage III lung adenocarcinoma. This sequence joins TRBV30 and TRBJ1-2, with 7 bases fitting TRBD1. The source material was peripheral blood mononuclear cells, sampled before any cancer treatment. CDR3 DNA: TGTGCCTGGAGGGGACAGAAATATACCTTC. It encodes CAWRGQKYTF.